These 11 T cell receptor beta chains were sequenced from one sample in a study of T cell changes during pregnancy in multiple sclerosis. Data came from immunoSEQ multiplex PCR; TCRdb stores just in-frame clones and leaves some out. The sample comprises about 64,000 clones, roughly 87% of which are singletons, and more than 2% rests with the top ten. Sequenced here: peripheral blood, sampled in the second trimester of pregnancy. Receptors originate from a female donor in good health, enrolled as a control in a pregnancy study.

The chain recombines TRBV2 with TRBJ2-7; D call uncertain. Germline V gene data show CDR1 as SNHLY and CDR2 as FYNNEI. This CDR3 has 14 amino acids. The ends were cut back, 2 bases at V and 5 bases at J, with 13 bases in the middle. CDR3 residues: CASSEWYSLHEQYF. CDR3 DNA: TGTGCCAGCAGTGAATGGTACAGTCTCCACGAGCAGTACTTC.

V gene TRBV4-2 combines with J gene TRBJ2-7; 13 bases match TRBD2. V shed 4 bases, J shed 3 bases, and the junction held 6 bases outside the gene matches. Germline V gives CDR1 LGHNA, CDR2 YNFKEQ. This CDR3 spans 16 amino acids. In nucleotides, the CDR3 is TGTGCCAGCAGCCCGGATGGGACTAGCGGGGTCTACGAGCAGTACTTC. Its translation: CASSPDGTSGVYEQYF.

The V gene is TRBV2, the J gene TRBJ2-1, with 8 bases fitting TRBD2. With V trimmed by 6 bases and J by 9 bases, 10 bases remained unmatched. Germline loops: CDR1 SNHLY, CDR2 FYNNEI. CDR3 length equals 14 residues. CDR3 bases: TGTGCCAGCAGCCGAGTAGGAGCGGGGGCTGAGCAGTTCTTC. Encoded protein: CASSRVGAGAEQFF.

This clone appeared a few times. The chain joins TRBV18 to TRBJ2-1, with a possible D match to TRBD1 (5 bases). Trimming removed 1 base at V and 3 bases at J, with 7 bases between. The CDR3 sequence is 14 residues long. Germline loops: CDR1 KGHSH, CDR2 LQKENI. The CDR3 region is CASSPQGNYNEQFF. The CDR3 DNA reads as TGTGCCAGCTCACCACAGGGGAACTACAATGAGCAGTTCTTC.

The chain carries TRBV28 and TRBJ1-5; the D is unclear. Germline V lookup: CDR1 MDHEN, CDR2 SYDVKM. Deletions cut 6 bases from V and 7 bases from J, with 19 bases between. The CDR3 covers 15 residues. CDR3 sequence: CASSPVGRLLQPQHF. CDR3 bases: TGTGCCAGCAGCCCGGTAGGCCGACTATTGCAGCCCCAGCATTTT.

The chain recombines TRBV5-8 with TRBJ1-5; D uncertain. This CDR3 spans 13 amino acids. Per the germline V gene, CDR1 is SGHTS and CDR2 is YDEGEE. Trimming cost V 3 bases and J 5 bases, with 9 bases left between them. DNA of the CDR3: TGTGCCAGCAGCTCTCAGGTTGATCAGCCCCAGCATTTT. Protein: CASSSQVDQPQHF.

CDR3 DNA sequence: TGCGCCAGCAGCTGGACTGGGGGGGCGAGGGAGCCCCAGCATTTT. It yields the protein CASSWTGGAREPQHF. V gene TRBV5-1 combines with J gene TRBJ1-5; the D gene is possibly TRBD1 (6 bases). The germline CDR1 and CDR2 sequences are SGHRS and YFSETQ. The CDR3 has 15 amino acids. The V end lost 3 bases, the J end lost 8 bases, and 18 bases lay between the germline ends.

The chain is built from TRBV19 and TRBJ2-4, with TRBD1 as a possible D gene (5 bases). V shed 0 bases and J shed 0 bases, with 9 bases lying between them. Per germline, CDR1 LNHDA and CDR2 SQIVND (reference sequence). The CDR3 has 16 amino acids. CDR3 protein: CASSIDLGLAKNIQYF. The CDR3 DNA follows: TGTGCCAGTAGTATAGATCTGGGGCTAGCCAAAAACATTCAGTACTTC.

This clone was seen once. This rearrangement joins TRBV30 to TRBJ1-2; a possible D gene is TRBD1 (6 bases). The germline V gene has CDR1 GTSNPN and CDR2 SVGIG (reference sequence). The CDR3 has 14 amino acids. With 2 bases removed from V and 3 bases from J, the gap between germline ends came to 13 bases. The CDR3 DNA follows: TGTGCCTGGAGTAGTACCAGGGGTGACTATGGCTACACCTTC. Translated: CAWSSTRGDYGYTF. Full variable domain (remainder filled in from reference TRBV30 and TRBJ1-2): SQTIHQWPATLVQPVGSPLSLECTVEGTSNPNLYWYRQAAGRGLQLLFYSVGIGQISSEVPQNLSASRPQDRQFILSSKKLLLSDSGFYLCAWSSTRGDYGYTFGSGTRLTVV.

This chain joins TRBV13 and TRBJ2-5; weak D call: TRBD1 (6 bases). The CDR3 has 14 amino acids. V was cut by 4 bases and J by 7 bases, with 16 bases left in between. Germline CDR1 and CDR2: PRHDT and FYEKMQ (reference sequence). The CDR3 protein is CASSSLGAWATQYF. The CDR3 coding sequence is TGTGCCAGCAGCTCGCTGGGGGCGTGGGCGACCCAGTACTTC. Drawing the rest from reference TRBV13 and TRBJ2-5, the complete variable domain is AAGVIQSPRHLIKEKRETATLKCYPIPRHDTVYWYQQGPGQDPQFLISFYEKMQSDKGSIPDRFSAQQFSDYHSELNMSSLELGDSALYFCASSSLGAWATQYFGPGTRLLVL.

The chain links TRBV9 to TRBJ1-4; possibly TRBD1 for D (6 bases). CDR3 size: 14 residues. Trimming took 5 bases from V and 7 from J, leaving 15 bases between them. Germline assignment: CDR1 SGDLS and CDR2 YYNGEE. The CDR3 region is CASSGGQRGEKLFF. CDR3 nucleotide sequence: TGTGCCAGCAGTGGAGGACAGCGGGGTGAAAAACTGTTTTTT.